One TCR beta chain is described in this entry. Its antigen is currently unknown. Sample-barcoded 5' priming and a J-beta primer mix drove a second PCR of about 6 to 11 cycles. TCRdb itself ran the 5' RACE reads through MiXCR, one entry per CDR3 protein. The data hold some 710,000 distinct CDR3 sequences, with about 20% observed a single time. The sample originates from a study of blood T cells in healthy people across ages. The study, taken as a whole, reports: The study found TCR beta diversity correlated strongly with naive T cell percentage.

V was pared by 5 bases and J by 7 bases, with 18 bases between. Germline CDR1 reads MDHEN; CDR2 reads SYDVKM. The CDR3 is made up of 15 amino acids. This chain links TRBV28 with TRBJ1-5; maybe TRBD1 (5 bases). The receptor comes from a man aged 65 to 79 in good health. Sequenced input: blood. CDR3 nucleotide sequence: TGTGCCAGCAGTCCAACTTCGGGACCCCCGCAGCCCCAGCATTTT. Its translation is CASSPTSGPPQPQHF.